The clone carrying this T cell receptor (beta chain) was counted at least ten times. The antigen remains undetermined. The CDR3 runs to 15 residues. Germline CDR1 reads LGHNA; CDR2 reads YSLEER. The V gene lost 8 bases and the J gene lost 6 bases, with 21 bases spanning the gap. Time point specified: newly diagnosed GD, antithyroid drugs for less than 3 months. After RNA was extracted from PBMCs, the TCR library was made from it. Patients came from an endocrinology department in Xi'an, China. The data are from a study of regulatory T cells in long-lasting Graves disease. Points from the study as a whole: Tissue studied was limited to peripheral blood, excluding thyroid tissue. Lower TCR diversity was seen in persistent Graves' patients than in newly diagnosed ones.

Arm-PCR of CDR3 regions and iRepertoire HTBI primers were the basis on which TCR beta libraries were built. TCRdb ran MiXCR on the multiplex PCR reads and lists one entry per CDR3 protein. This sample has about 240,000 distinct CDR3 sequences; 20% occur once, and the top ten carry about 15%. V and J are TRBV4-3 and TRBJ2-3; D perhaps matches TRBD1 (5 bases). The specimen was peripheral blood mononuclear cells (PBMCs), collected at new diagnosis, from a patient treated with antithyroid drugs. The TCR comes from a female donor with Graves disease. The CDR3 loop is CASPKLGQGGDTQYF. In DNA, the CDR3 is TGCGCCAGCCCCAAATTGGGGCAGGGTGGCGATACGCAGTATTTT.